The sequence of this T cell receptor (beta chain) was determined in a study of shared clonotypes between healthy human individuals. About the study: Contributing individuals were a couple of females and three males aged 18 to 49.

CD8 memory fractions consisted of CD45RO+ and CCR7-negative CD45RA+ TemRA cells together. V was clipped by 4 bases and J by 4 bases; unmatched bases: 10. CDR1 is SNHLY, CDR2 FYNNEI, per germline. The length of the CDR3 is 15 residues. Notes on this clone: Its antigen is still unknown.

Researchers ran the assay at a deep level. Only in-frame clones appear in the TCRdb table, and some are missing; sequencing was by immunoSEQ multiplex PCR. This sample has roughly 400,000 clones; 96% occur once, and the top ten carry approximately 0.32%. Study outcomes and limitations: With a handful of donors compared, approximately 5% of naive CD4 clonotypes were shared.

Input material: memory CD8+ T cells sorted from blood. Subset of the sample: CD45RO+ cells pooled with CCR7-negative TemRA cells. The clonotype originates from a man younger than 45 in good health. This chain connects TRBV2 to TRBJ2-7, with TRBD2 matching over 7 bases. CDR3 nucleotides: TGTGCCAGCAGTGGTCTTTCGGCGGGGGTTTACGAGCAGTACTTC. Translation: CASSGLSAGVYEQYF.